This T cell receptor (beta chain) derives from a study of long-term antiretroviral therapy in people with HIV. The libraries were made with immunoSEQ v3.0 at survey level. This table comes from immunoSEQ multiplex PCR, and its TCRdb copy is limited to in-frame clones, with some not included. Here the sample spans tens of thousands of clones, more than 60% being singletons. This CDR3 comprises 14 residues. Germline V gene data show CDR1 as LNHDA and CDR2 as SQIVND (reference sequence). V was shortened by 6 bases and J by 6 bases, with 14 bases between the two germline ends. This TCR was recovered from a woman between 50 and 59 years old with HIV. The source was unsorted PBMCs, collected 3.1 years after starting antiretroviral therapy. The rearrangement uses TRBV19 and TRBJ2-2; D not certain. The CDR3 DNA reads TGTGCCAGTAGCCACACTCAAGTCTCCGGGGAGCTGTTTTTT. It encodes CASSHTQVSGELFF.